Each of the 17 T cell receptor beta chains below was sequenced from the same sample in a study of CD8 T cells in Susac syndrome. An amount of RNA that ranged from roughly 0.5 to 1 ug was reverse transcribed with random hexamers. MiXCR, applied by TCRdb to the immunoSEQ multiplex PCR reads, yields one record per CDR3 protein. Among over 120,000 distinct CDR3 sequences listed, around 94% were seen once. Sequencing input: CD4+ T cells from PBMCs. The source of these receptors is a human donor in good health.

This clonotype was detected a few times. The chain uses TRBV7-8 and TRBJ2-7; 12 nucleotides agree with TRBD2. CDR1 SGHVS and CDR2 FQNEAQ come from the germline V gene. J gave up 4 bases and V 5 bases, and 6 bases lay outside the gene matches. This CDR3 spans 15 amino acids. The CDR3 protein is CASSPRLAGEYEQYF. The DNA of the CDR3 is TGTGCCAGCAGCCCCCGACTAGCGGGAGAATACGAGCAGTACTTC.

The chain recombines TRBV6-1 with TRBJ1-1; D unclear. Germline CDR1 and CDR2: MNHNS and SASEGT. The CDR3 length is 13 residues. The ends were cut back, 1 base at V and 7 bases at J, with 10 bases in the middle. The CDR3 DNA reads as TGTGCCAGCAGTGAAGATTCTTACGGTGAAGCTTTCTTT. Its protein product is CASSEDSYGEAFF.

The chain couples TRBV14 to TRBJ2-1; 10 bases are a match to TRBD2. V lost 1 base, J lost 3 bases, and 3 bases stayed unmatched. There are 16 residues in the CDR3. Germline V gene sequence: CDR1 SGHDN, CDR2 FVKESK. CDR3 sequence: CASSQGPSGSYNEQFF. CDR3 sequence (DNA): TGTGCCAGCAGCCAAGGTCCTAGCGGGAGCTACAATGAGCAGTTCTTC.

The V and J genes are TRBV12-3 or TRBV12-4 and TRBJ2-1; 7 bases match TRBD2. This CDR3 comprises 15 residues. V dropped 3 bases and J dropped 6; count of bases not matched to a gene: 8. CDR3 sequence: CASSLWGPGGNEQFF. Here the CDR3 DNA reads TGTGCCAGCAGTTTGTGGGGTCCGGGAGGCAATGAGCAGTTCTTC.

In DNA, the CDR3 is TGTGCCAGCAGCGAGGGGGGGGGAGGAACCCAAGAGACCCAGTACTTC. It codes for CASSEGGGGTQETQYF. The chain combines TRBV6-1 with TRBJ2-5; D possibly corresponds to TRBD2 (7 bases). CDR1 MNHNS and CDR2 SASEGT come from the germline V gene. This CDR3 contains 16 residues. V was cut by 6 bases and J by 1 base, with 18 bases left in between.

The chain carries TRBV20-1 and TRBJ2-7; no definite D call. Trimming took 3 bases from V and 6 from J, leaving 9 bases between them. CDR3 length: 11 amino acids. Looked up from germline, CDR1 is DFQATT and CDR2 is SNEGSKA (reference sequence). The DNA of the CDR3 is TGCAGTGCTAGCTACGGCGCCGAGCAGTACTTC. It yields the protein CSASYGAEQYF.

The rearrangement joins TRBV6-1 to TRBJ2-1; TRBD2 agrees at 10 bases. Germline lookup yields CDR1 MNHNS and CDR2 SASEGT. V lost 5 bases to trimming and J lost 0 bases; unmatched junction nucleotides: 4. The CDR3 contains 16 residues. CDR3 in DNA: TGTGCCAGCAGTAGACCTAGCGGGGGCTCCTACAATGAGCAGTTCTTC. Protein sequence: CASSRPSGGSYNEQFF.

This chain uses TRBV30 with TRBJ1-6, with TRBD1 matching over 10 bases. The junction had 3 bases not matched to a gene; V was cut back by 4 bases and J by 6 bases. The CDR3 contains 14 residues. Germline V lookup: CDR1 GTSNPN, CDR2 SVGIG (reference sequence). CDR3 in DNA: TGTGCCTGGAATCGGGACAGGGGTAATTCACCCCTCCACTTT. Its translation is CAWNRDRGNSPLHF.

The chain has TRBV7-2 and TRBJ1-2; the D is unclear. Trimming cost V 5 bases and J 0 bases, with 7 bases left between them. This CDR3 spans 13 amino acids. Germline V gene sequence: CDR1 SGHTA, CDR2 FQGNSA. The CDR3, as DNA: TGTGCCAGCAGCCAAGGAGCTAACTATGGCTACACCTTC. Translation: CASSQGANYGYTF.

This chain connects TRBV6-5 to TRBJ2-1; the D is unclear. This CDR3 spans 12 amino acids. Germline CDR1 MNHEY, CDR2 SVGAGI. Trimming left V 4 bases short and J 4 bases short, with 5 bases between. The CDR3 nucleotides read TGTGCCAGCAGTTCGGAGTACAATGAGCAGTTCTTC. As protein: CASSSEYNEQFF.

The chain joins TRBV6-5 to TRBJ2-7; maybe TRBD2 (6 bases). This CDR3 region has 20 residues. V shed 0 bases and J shed 2 bases, with 26 bases lying between them. Germline lookup yields CDR1 MNHEY and CDR2 SVGAGI. CDR3 residues: CASSYSSPGGTSGRAYEQYF. The CDR3 coding sequence is TGTGCCAGCAGTTACTCGAGCCCTGGCGGGACGTCGGGACGAGCCTACGAGCAGTACTTC.

This chain connects TRBV20-1 to TRBJ2-2; D possibly corresponds to TRBD2 (6 bases). Trimming stripped 0 bases from V and 4 bases from J, with 12 bases between. Germline CDR1 is DFQATT and CDR2 is SNEGSKA (reference sequence). The CDR3 sequence is 15 residues long. CDR3 amino acids: CSARDAAGSTGELFF. The CDR3 DNA reads as TGCAGTGCTAGAGATGCTGCGGGAAGCACCGGGGAGCTGTTTTTT.

The chain recombines TRBV6-1 with TRBJ2-5; TRBD1 agrees at 7 bases. The CDR3 sequence is 13 residues long. CDR1 MNHNS and CDR2 SASEGT come from the germline V gene. The V and J ends lost 10 bases and 5 bases, in that order; junction bases with no gene match: 10. CDR3 protein: CATQTGQRETQYF. The DNA for the CDR3 is TGTGCCACCCAGACAGGGCAGAGGGAGACCCAGTACTTC.

V usage is TRBV12-3 or TRBV12-4 and J usage is TRBJ1-1; perhaps TRBD1 as D (6 bases). V was trimmed by 7 bases and J by 0 bases, leaving 21 bases between them. This CDR3 has 17 residues. As DNA, the CDR3 is TGTGCCAGCACTCAGGACCTACAGGGCTCAATGAACACTGAAGCTTTCTTT. Translating it yields CASTQDLQGSMNTEAFF.

The chain carries TRBV11-2 and TRBJ2-1; perhaps D is TRBD1 or TRBD2 (7 bases each). This CDR3 has 20 residues. V lost 5 bases and J lost 3, with 29 bases in between. Germline CDR1 SGHAT, CDR2 FQNNGV. CDR3 sequence: CASSPCRGRISGRRYNEQFF. CDR3 in DNA: TGTGCCAGCAGCCCGTGTAGGGGGCGGATTAGCGGGCGCCGCTACAATGAGCAGTTCTTC.

The chain carries TRBV11-2 and TRBJ2-1; 10 bases line up with TRBD1. V shed 2 bases, J shed 7 bases, and the junction held 2 bases outside the gene matches. The CDR3 is made up of 14 amino acids. The germline V gene encodes CDR1 SGHAT and CDR2 FQNNGV. In DNA form, the CDR3 reads TGTGCCAGCAGCTTATCGGACAGGGGGAATGAGCAGTTCTTC. Its protein is CASSLSDRGNEQFF.

V is TRBV14 and J is TRBJ2-7, with a possible D match to TRBD2 (6 bases). The CDR3 has 15 residues. V dropped 2 bases and J dropped 7 bases, with 18 bases sitting between them. The germline CDR1 and CDR2 sequences are SGHDN and FVKESK. DNA for the CDR3: TGTGCCAGCAGCCAACTCGAGGGGAGGTATCTGGAGCAGTACTTC. Its protein product is CASSQLEGRYLEQYF.